This T cell receptor beta chain appears in the sequencing data of a study of shared clonotypes between healthy human individuals (TCRdb year 2020). Some background on the complete study: The cohort included a few men and a couple of women between 18 and 49 years of age. Between about 0.85 and 9.5 billion PBMCs per donor were obtained by leukapheresis. To estimate repertoire size and how much clonotype sharing occurs between individuals, the study deeply sequenced the blood TCR repertoires of about 5 healthy adults. For each donor, CD4 naive and CD4 memory were each given three plates, CD8 naive was given two plates, and CD8 memory was given one plate. To increase sequencing depth and limit assay-specific biases, TCR repertoire library preparation and sequencing were carried out by different laboratories using diverse techniques. What the work shows at the level of the full study, not this receptor alone: Based on pairwise subsampling, the degree of clonotype sharing among donors was expected to be affected by sequencing depth. Sampling was limited to blood, and TCR repertoires in tissue likely differ from TCR repertoires in blood. Larger estimated clonotype richness was generally found for naive subsets than for memory subsets. Compared with non-shared clonotypes, clonotypes shared by all four sorted-subset donors had higher generation probabilities. About 5% of naive CD4, 3.5% of naive CD8, 2.3% of memory CD4, and less than 0.45% of memory CD8 clonotypes were shared across a few donors. The genetic and exposure-history diversity represented was limited by the small number of donors. Even with the large sequencing depth, rarefaction of the sorted-subset datasets indicated that sequencing was incomplete.

Using the deep immunoSEQ assay, TCR CDR3 regions were amplified from genomic DNA by multiplex PCR. Extracted genomic DNA from each cell subset was distributed evenly across all wells of several immunoSEQ 96-well plates, and each plate was treated as a replicate. Each replicate PCR for sorted subsets received roughly 0.2 ug genomic DNA, equal to about 30,000 T cell genomes. The purified libraries were quantified using a Qubit 3.0 fluorometer, sized with a Bioanalyzer 2100, and then quantified again using the KAPA Library Quantification kit. Every immunoSEQ 96-well plate was sequenced on a dedicated single-read 150-cycle Illumina NextSeq 550 flow cell. The paper's processing steps were these. Because only junctional sequences without quality scores were contained in the immunoSEQ output, filtering matching that applied to full-length reads could not be performed. Sequences were annotated with PyIR, a Python wrapper for IgBLAST v1.9, using IMGT germline references to assign V/J genes and CDR3. Any read was removed if the V/J assignment was weak (E-value above 1e-6), the CDR3 was missing, or the read contained stop codons, out-of-frame junctions, or ambiguous translated residues. V3J clonotypes were defined as sequences sharing an identical inferred V gene, J gene, and CDR3 amino acid sequence. Percentage overlap between repertoires was calculated by dividing the number of shared unique clonotypes by the size of the smaller repertoire. RTK rarefaction, the Chao1 estimator, and Recon v2.1 estimates of unobserved clonotypes were used to assess repertoire richness. OLGA was used to compute generation probabilities for all TCRbeta clonotypes that the gDNA method yielded from a few donors. Imported from immuneACCESS, the table was reduced by TCRdb to in-frame sequences with V and J called. These copies leave out some clones; in studies compared against another copy, an unresolved V gene accounts for under half, and the cause of the remainder is not known. V, J and clone size derive from that table, while D and trimming were established from the DNA sequence. The sample table records around 990,000 clones; 70% to 80% of these occur just once. About 0.94% of the sample is taken by the ten largest.

With regard to this clone: The antigen this receptor binds is unknown. No base-level quality is on record; no much larger clone is a single base apart.

The donors were healthy, HIV-negative adults who had no recently reported acute infections or vaccinations. All donors were Caucasian adults living in Nashville, Tennessee, USA. CD4+ T cells were enriched by magnetic negative selection, after which naive cells were positively selected on CD45RA and the negative fraction was taken as the memory subset. Blood was collected by leukapheresis, and PBMCs were isolated by Ficoll-Histopaque density gradient centrifugation and then cryopreserved in liquid nitrogen vapor phase. Analytical flow cytometry was used to check the purity and quantity of every magnetically sorted T cell population. From each sorted fraction, genomic DNA was isolated and quantified by UV absorbance on a Nanodrop 2000c. This receptor was taken from a man aged 18 to 29 in good health. Some clones in this sample may be carry-over from other donors' samples. What was sequenced was memory CD4+ T cells from PBMCs. This specimen's cell subset or site label, interpreted: CD45RA-negative fraction.

The DNA is TGTGCCAGCACCGAAGGGGGGTTCGGCAATCAGCCCCAGCATTTT. It translates as CASTEGGFGNQPQHF. The chain was built from TRBV2 and TRBJ1-5, and perhaps TRBD1 as D gene, on 6 matching bases. The CDR3 covers 15 residues, taking in both the cysteine and the phenylalanine. Only CDR3 DNA is held: 45 bases, read in frame from base 1. Trimming takes 7 bases from V and 2 bases from J, and the germline ends sit 15 bases apart. The germline V gene supplies CDR1 SNHLY and CDR2 FYNNEI. With the rest looked up from the reference TRBV2 and TRBJ1-5 genes rather than sequenced, the full variable domain is EPEVTQTPSHQVTQMGQEVILRCVPISNHLYFYWYRQILGQKVEFLVSFYNNEISEKSEIFDDQFSVERPDGSNFTLKIRSTKLEDSAMYFCASTEGGFGNQPQHFGDGTRLSIL.